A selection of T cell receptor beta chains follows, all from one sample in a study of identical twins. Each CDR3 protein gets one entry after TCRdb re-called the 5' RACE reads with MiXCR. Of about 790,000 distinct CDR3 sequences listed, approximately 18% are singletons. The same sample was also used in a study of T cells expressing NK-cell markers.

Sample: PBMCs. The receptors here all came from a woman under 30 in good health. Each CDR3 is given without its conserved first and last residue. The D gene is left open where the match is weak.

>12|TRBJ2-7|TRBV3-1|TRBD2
ASSQVGRANEQY
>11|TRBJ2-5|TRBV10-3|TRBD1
AIRRDRGETQY
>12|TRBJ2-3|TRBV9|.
ASSESGFTDTQY
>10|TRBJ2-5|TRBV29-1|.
SVEKASGTQY
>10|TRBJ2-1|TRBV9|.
ASTGAYNEQF
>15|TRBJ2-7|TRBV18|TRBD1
ASSAFSGQFATYEQY
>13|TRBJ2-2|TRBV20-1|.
SAAPSGRNTGELF
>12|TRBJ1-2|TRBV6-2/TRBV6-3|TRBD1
ASSRTGANYGYT
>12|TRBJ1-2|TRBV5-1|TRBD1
ASSLDRDSYGYT
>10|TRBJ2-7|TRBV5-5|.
ASSVVRGEQY
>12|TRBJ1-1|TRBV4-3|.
ASSPISRNTEAF
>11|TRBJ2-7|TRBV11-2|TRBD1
ASSLGTGSEQY
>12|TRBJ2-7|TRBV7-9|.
ASSSWGLADEQY
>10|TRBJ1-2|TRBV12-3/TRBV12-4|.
ASSRLNYGYT
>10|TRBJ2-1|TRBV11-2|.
ASSPWVGEQF
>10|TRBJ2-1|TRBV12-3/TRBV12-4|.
ASRRDGAVAT
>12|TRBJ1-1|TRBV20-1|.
SASEGSLNTEAF
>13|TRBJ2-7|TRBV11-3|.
ASSLGGHSGYEQY
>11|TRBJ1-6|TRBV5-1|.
ASSGGGRSPLH
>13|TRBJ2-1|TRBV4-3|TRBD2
ASSRAGTNYNEQF